Shown below are 7 T cell receptor beta chains from a single sample sequenced in a study of regulatory and conventional T cells in RAG deficiency. TCRdb's table, derived via immunoSEQ multiplex PCR, lists solely in-frame clones and lacks some. The sample contains roughly 35,000 clones, over 75% of which appear only once. This sample was shared with a second study, whose subject was regulatory T cells. As that report states: Primers: 52 TRBV forward and 13 TRBJ reverse.

The sample comprised CD8+ T cells sorted from blood. Every receptor here comes from a human donor in good health.

V gene TRBV27 combines with J gene TRBJ2-3; D uncertain. The germline V gene has CDR1 MNHEY and CDR2 SMNVEV (reference sequence). There are 13 residues in the CDR3. Trimming stripped 5 bases from V and 7 bases from J, with 13 bases between. The CDR3 region is CASSPPTLHTQYF. The CDR3, as DNA: TGTGCCAGCAGTCCCCCGACACTTCATACGCAGTATTTT.

The chain combines TRBV28 with TRBJ1-5; D is unresolved. The CDR3 is made up of 13 amino acids. Looked up from germline, CDR1 is MDHEN and CDR2 is SYDVKM. The V and J ends lost 5 bases and 9 bases respectively, with 14 bases between them. CDR3 residues: CASSTPQVGPQHF. The DNA of the CDR3 is TGTGCCAGCAGTACACCTCAGGTTGGGCCCCAGCATTTT.

A few counts support this clone. The rearrangement links TRBV4-1 to TRBJ1-5; D might be TRBD1 (5 bases). The CDR3 totals 14 residues. Germline V gene data show CDR1 as MGHRA and CDR2 as YSYEKL. Trimming cost V 4 bases and J 3 bases, with 10 bases left between them. CDR3 sequence: CASSPGSDNQPQHF. The DNA of the CDR3 is TGCGCCAGCAGCCCAGGGTCGGACAATCAGCCCCAGCATTTT.

This chain joins TRBV6-1 and TRBJ2-3; D is possibly TRBD2 (7 bases). V lost 6 bases and J lost 4, with 17 bases in between. There are 15 residues in the CDR3. Germline V lookup: CDR1 MNHNS, CDR2 SASEGT. For the CDR3, the DNA is TGTGCCAGCAGCTTAAGGGGGAGGGCCCCAGATACGCAGTATTTT. It yields the protein CASSLRGRAPDTQYF.

The chain carries TRBV27 and TRBJ1-1, with 7 bases matching TRBD1. Germline-derived CDR1 and CDR2 are MNHEY and SMNVEV (reference sequence). The CDR3 is made up of 16 amino acids. The V gene end was trimmed by 5 bases and the J gene end by 8 bases; junction bases not matched to a gene: 17. DNA for the CDR3: TGTGCCAGCAGTCCTTGGGACAGCCTTAGCTGGAAGGAAGCTTTCTTT. It translates to CASSPWDSLSWKEAFF.

For this clone: Within the sample, other DNA sequences also encode this same CDR3. This sequence joins TRBV7-8 and TRBJ2-7; a possible D gene is TRBD2 (7 bases). V shed 3 bases and J shed 4 bases, with 16 bases lying between them. Germline assignment: CDR1 SGHVS and CDR2 FQNEAQ. CDR3 size: 15 residues. CDR3 DNA sequence: TGTGCCAGCAGCTTGGCGTGGGGGGGCGGGTACGAGCAGTACTTC. Its protein product is CASSLAWGGGYEQYF.

The V and J genes are TRBV29-1 and TRBJ2-5; D remains unclear. Germline lookup yields CDR1 SQVTM and CDR2 ANQGSEA. The CDR3 runs to 10 residues. Trimming pared 4 bases from V and 1 base from J, leaving 1 base between. CDR3 protein: CSVVQETQYF. As DNA, the CDR3 is TGCAGCGTTGTCCAAGAGACCCAGTACTTC.